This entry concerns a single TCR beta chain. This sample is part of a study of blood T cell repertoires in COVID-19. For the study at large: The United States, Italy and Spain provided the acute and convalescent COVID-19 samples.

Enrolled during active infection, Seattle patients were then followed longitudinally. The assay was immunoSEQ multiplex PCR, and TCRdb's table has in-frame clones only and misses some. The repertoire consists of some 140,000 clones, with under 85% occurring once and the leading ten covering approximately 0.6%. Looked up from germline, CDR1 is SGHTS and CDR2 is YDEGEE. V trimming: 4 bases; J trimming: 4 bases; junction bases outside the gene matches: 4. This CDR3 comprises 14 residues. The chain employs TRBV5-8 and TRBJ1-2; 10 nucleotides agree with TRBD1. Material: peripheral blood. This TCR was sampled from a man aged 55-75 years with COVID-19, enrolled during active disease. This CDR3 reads CASSAGQGSYGYTF. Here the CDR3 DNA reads TGTGCCAGCAGCGCGGGACAGGGGTCCTATGGCTACACCTTC.